This entry lists 12 T cell receptor beta chains sequenced from one sample in a study of human T cells and chemical hapten exposure. Time point reported: patch test 1, 2 weeks after DPC sensitization. Specified treatment: therapeutic diphenylcyclopropenone sensitization with weekly scalp DPC. In TCRdb, the RACE reads were re-called with MiXCR into one record per CDR3 protein. Found here are around 50,000 distinct CDR3 sequences, less than 9.5% of them singletons; the top ten hold 3.5% to 5.5%. This specimen was whole blood, taken in connection with sensitization to the hapten diphenylcyclopropenone (DPC). These receptors were obtained from a woman between 45 and 60 years old with alopecia areata. Some clones in this sample may be carry-over from other donors' samples.

As to this clonotype: A much larger clonotype is one base distant, so this may be a read error. V and J are TRBV4-3 and TRBJ1-4; maybe TRBD1 (5 bases). The CDR3 has 16 residues. V dropped 6 bases and J dropped 5 bases, with 19 bases sitting between them. Germline assignment: CDR1 LGHNA and CDR2 YSLEER. In DNA form, the CDR3 reads TGCGCCAGCAGGCGAGAGCCGGGGGGTATGAATGAAAAACTGTTTTTT. It translates to CASRREPGGMNEKLFF.

The chain is built from TRBV7-9 and TRBJ2-5; D remains ambiguous. Germline V lookup: CDR1 SEHNR, CDR2 FQNEAQ (reference sequence). The germline V and J ends were trimmed by 4 bases and 3 bases, with 6 bases remaining between them. CDR3 size: 12 residues. CDR3 bases: TGTGCCAGCAGCTATGGAGAAGAGACCCAGTACTTC. It translates to CASSYGEETQYF.

This clonotype was seen a few times. This chain uses TRBV28 with TRBJ2-6, with D unresolved. The V end was cut by 6 bases, the J end by 2 bases, with 8 bases between. Germline-derived CDR1 and CDR2 are MDHEN and SYDVKM. CDR3 length equals 14 residues. The CDR3 region has the DNA TGTGCCAGCAGCCTTAGAGCTGGGGCCAACGTCCTGACTTTC. Translation gives CASSLRAGANVLTF.

In its sample, this clonotype was seen many times. The chain couples TRBV12-3 or TRBV12-4 to TRBJ2-1; 16 nucleotides agree with TRBD2. The CDR3 is 19 amino acids. V lost 2 bases to trimming and J lost 5 bases; unmatched junction nucleotides: 9. In DNA form, the CDR3 reads TGTGCCAGCAGTTTATATGGGGGACTAGCGGGAGGGTCCCACAATGAGCAGTTCTTC. It codes for CASSLYGGLAGGSHNEQFF.

This clonotype was recorded at least ten times. This chain connects TRBV6-5 to TRBJ2-7; a possible D gene is TRBD1 (6 bases). The germline gives CDR1 MNHEY, CDR2 SVGAGI. The CDR3 covers 15 residues. V was pared by 8 bases and J by 0 bases, with 17 bases between. This CDR3 is CASHGLGDTSYEQYF. CDR3 DNA sequence: TGTGCCAGCCATGGTCTGGGGGACACCTCCTACGAGCAGTACTTC.

The chain recombines TRBV29-1 with TRBJ1-2; D might be TRBD1 (5 bases). This CDR3 contains 11 residues. V dropped 6 bases and J dropped 8 bases, with 13 bases sitting between them. Per germline, CDR1 SQVTM and CDR2 ANQGSEA. The CDR3 sequence is CSVDLGVGYTF. CDR3 coding DNA: TGCAGCGTAGATTTAGGGGTCGGCTACACCTTC.

This clonotype was counted at least ten times. CDR3 bases: TGTGCCATCAGCCGAGCGGGGGCCCAAGAGACCCAGTACTTC. Translated, it gives CAISRAGAQETQYF. The chain recombines TRBV10-3 with TRBJ2-5; 8 bases agree with TRBD2. This CDR3 is built from 14 residues. V lost 6 bases and J lost 1; bases outside the gene matches: 4. Germline V CDR1 and CDR2: ENHRY, SYGVKD.

Many counts were recorded for this clonotype. The chain combines TRBV11-2 with TRBJ2-7; 9 positions match TRBD1. The CDR3 is 14 residues long. CDR1 SGHAT and CDR2 FQNNGV come from the germline V gene. J was trimmed by 4 bases and V by 5 bases; bases with no gene match: 6. The CDR3 nucleotides are TGTGCCAGCAGCCCTAACGACAGGGGGTACGAGCAGTACTTC. This translates into CASSPNDRGYEQYF.

This clonotype was counted a few times. The chain links TRBV7-2 to TRBJ2-1, with TRBD2 matching 9 bases. The V gene's germline CDR1 is SGHTA and CDR2 FQGNSA. The CDR3 is made up of 15 amino acids. Unmatched junction bases numbered 0, after V lost 0 bases and J lost 3 bases. In DNA, the CDR3 is TGTGCCAGCAGCTTAGCTAGCGGGGGCTACAATGAGCAGTTCTTC. Protein product: CASSLASGGYNEQFF.

In the case of this clonotype: A much larger clone differs from this one at a single base, so this may be a read error. V gene TRBV28 combines with J gene TRBJ2-7; a possible D gene is TRBD2 (6 bases). Per the germline V gene, CDR1 is MDHEN and CDR2 is SYDVKM. The CDR3 is 13 amino acids. The CDR3 DNA is TGTGCCTGCAGTTTGGGGGGAAGCTACGAGCAGTACTTC. This sequence encodes CACSLGGSYEQYF.

This clonotype was picked up many times. CDR3 amino acids: CASSLEALLDEQYF. CDR3 in DNA: TGCGCCAGCAGCTTGGAAGCGTTGCTCGACGAGCAGTACTTC. The rearrangement links TRBV5-1 to TRBJ2-7; D is unresolved. Deletions cut 0 bases from V and 5 bases from J, with 12 bases between. The germline V gene encodes CDR1 SGHRS and CDR2 YFSETQ. This CDR3 spans 14 amino acids.

This clonotype was seen repeatedly, ten times or more. The chain couples TRBV7-2 to TRBJ2-4, with D perhaps TRBD1 (6 bases). The CDR3 contains 12 residues. CDR1 is SGHTA and CDR2 is FQGNSA in the germline V gene. V lost 3 bases, J lost 15 bases, and 15 bases lay in between. The CDR3 region is CASSFPGDRAYF. CDR3 nucleotide sequence: TGTGCCAGCAGCTTCCCAGGGGATCGGGCGTACTTC.